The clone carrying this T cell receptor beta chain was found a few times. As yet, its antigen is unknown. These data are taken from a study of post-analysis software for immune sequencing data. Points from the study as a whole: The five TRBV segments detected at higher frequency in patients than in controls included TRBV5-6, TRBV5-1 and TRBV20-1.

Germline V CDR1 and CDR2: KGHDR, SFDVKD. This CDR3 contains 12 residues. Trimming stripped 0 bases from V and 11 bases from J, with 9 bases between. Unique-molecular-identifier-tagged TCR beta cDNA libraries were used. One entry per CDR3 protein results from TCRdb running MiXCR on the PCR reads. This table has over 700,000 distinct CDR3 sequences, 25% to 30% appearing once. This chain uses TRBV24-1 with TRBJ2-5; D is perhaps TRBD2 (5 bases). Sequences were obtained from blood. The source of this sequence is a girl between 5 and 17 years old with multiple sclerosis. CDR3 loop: CATSDLREVQYF. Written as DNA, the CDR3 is TGTGCCACCAGTGATTTGCGGGAAGTGCAGTACTTC.